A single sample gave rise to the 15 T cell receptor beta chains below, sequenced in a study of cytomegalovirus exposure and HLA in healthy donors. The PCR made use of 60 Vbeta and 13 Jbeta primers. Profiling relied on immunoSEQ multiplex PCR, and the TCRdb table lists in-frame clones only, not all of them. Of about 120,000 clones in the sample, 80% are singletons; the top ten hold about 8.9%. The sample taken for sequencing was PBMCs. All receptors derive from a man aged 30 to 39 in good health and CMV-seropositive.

CDR3 bases: TGTGCCAGTAGTATGTCGGGCAGGGAAAGCTCACCCCTCCACTTT. As protein: CASSMSGRESSPLHF. V is TRBV19 and J is TRBJ1-6, with TRBD1 as a possible D gene (5 bases). The CDR3 consists of 15 residues. Germline V gene sequence: CDR1 LNHDA, CDR2 SQIVND (reference sequence). V was shortened by 3 bases and J by 10 bases, with 16 bases between the two germline ends.

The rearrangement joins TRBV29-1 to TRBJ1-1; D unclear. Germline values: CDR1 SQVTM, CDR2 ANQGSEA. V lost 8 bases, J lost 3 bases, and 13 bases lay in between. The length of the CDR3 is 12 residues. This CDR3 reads CSFGRDDTEAFF. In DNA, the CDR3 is TGCAGCTTCGGGAGGGATGACACTGAAGCTTTCTTT. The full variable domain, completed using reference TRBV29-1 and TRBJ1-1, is SAVISQKPSRDICQRGTSLTIQCQVDSQVTMMFWYRQQPGQSLTLIATANQGSEATYESGFVIDKFPISRPNLTFSTLTVSNMSPEDSSIYLCSFGRDDTEAFFGQGTRLTVV.

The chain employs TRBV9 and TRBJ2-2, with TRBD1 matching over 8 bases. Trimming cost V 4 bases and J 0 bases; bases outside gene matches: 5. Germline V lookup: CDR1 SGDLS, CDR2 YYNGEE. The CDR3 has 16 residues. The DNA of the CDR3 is TGTGCCAGCAGCTGGGGACAGGCGACGAACACCGGGGAGCTGTTTTTT. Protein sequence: CASSWGQATNTGELFF.

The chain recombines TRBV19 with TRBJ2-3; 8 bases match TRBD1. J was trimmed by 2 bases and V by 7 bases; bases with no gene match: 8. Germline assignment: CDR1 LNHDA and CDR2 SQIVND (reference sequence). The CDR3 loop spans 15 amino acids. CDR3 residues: CASMPQGAPTDTQYF. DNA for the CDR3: TGTGCCAGTATGCCCCAGGGGGCTCCCACAGATACGCAGTATTTT.

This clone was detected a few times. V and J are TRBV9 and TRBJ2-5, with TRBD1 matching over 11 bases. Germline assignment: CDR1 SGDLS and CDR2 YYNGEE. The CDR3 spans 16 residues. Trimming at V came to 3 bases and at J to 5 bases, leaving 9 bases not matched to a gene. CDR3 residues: CASSASGTGGPETQYF. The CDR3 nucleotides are TGTGCCAGCAGCGCCTCCGGGACAGGGGGTCCGGAGACCCAGTACTTC.

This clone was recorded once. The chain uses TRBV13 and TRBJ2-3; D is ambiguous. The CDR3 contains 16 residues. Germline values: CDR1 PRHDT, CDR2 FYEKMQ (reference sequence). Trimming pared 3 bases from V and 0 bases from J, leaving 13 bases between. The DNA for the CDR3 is TGTGCCAGCAGCTTTGCGGTCGCAAGGAGCACAGATACGCAGTATTTT. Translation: CASSFAVARSTDTQYF. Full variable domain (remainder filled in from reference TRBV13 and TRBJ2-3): AAGVIQSPRHLIKEKRETATLKCYPIPRHDTVYWYQQGPGQDPQFLISFYEKMQSDKGSIPDRFSAQQFSDYHSELNMSSLELGDSALYFCASSFAVARSTDTQYFGPGTRLTVL.

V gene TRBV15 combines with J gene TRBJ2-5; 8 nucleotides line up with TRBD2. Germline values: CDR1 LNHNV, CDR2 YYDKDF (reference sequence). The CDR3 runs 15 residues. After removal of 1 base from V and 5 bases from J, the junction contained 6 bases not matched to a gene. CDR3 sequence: CATSRARGGWETQYF. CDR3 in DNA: TGTGCCACCAGCAGAGCGCGCGGGGGGTGGGAGACCCAGTACTTC. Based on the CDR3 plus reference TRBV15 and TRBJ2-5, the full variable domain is DAMVIQNPRYQVTQFGKPVTLSCSQTLNHNVMYWYQQKSSQAPKLLFHYYDKDFNNEADTPDNFQSRRPNTSFCFLDIRSPGLGDTAMYLCATSRARGGWETQYFGPGTRLLVL.

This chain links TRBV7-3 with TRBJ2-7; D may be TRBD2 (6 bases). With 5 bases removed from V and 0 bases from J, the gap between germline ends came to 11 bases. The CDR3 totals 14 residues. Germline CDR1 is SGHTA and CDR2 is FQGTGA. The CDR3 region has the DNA TGTGCCAGCAGCAAGGAGGGTAGCTCCTACGAGCAGTACTTC. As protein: CASSKEGSSYEQYF.

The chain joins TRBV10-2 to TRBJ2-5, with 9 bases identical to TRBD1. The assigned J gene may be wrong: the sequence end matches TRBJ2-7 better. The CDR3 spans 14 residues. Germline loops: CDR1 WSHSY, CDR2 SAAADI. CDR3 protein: CASSMGQGHYEQYF. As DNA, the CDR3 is TGCGCCAGCAGTATGGGACAGGGACACTACGAGCAGTACTTC.

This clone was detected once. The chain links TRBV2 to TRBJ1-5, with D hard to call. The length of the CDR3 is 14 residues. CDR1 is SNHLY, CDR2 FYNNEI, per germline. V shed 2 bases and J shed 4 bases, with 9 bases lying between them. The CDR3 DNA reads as TGTGCCAGCAGTGAACCCGGACTTAATCAGCCCCAGCATTTT. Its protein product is CASSEPGLNQPQHF.

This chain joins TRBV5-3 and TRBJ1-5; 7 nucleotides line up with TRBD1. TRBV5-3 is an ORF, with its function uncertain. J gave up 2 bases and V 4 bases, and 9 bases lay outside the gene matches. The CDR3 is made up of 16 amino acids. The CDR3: CARSPGGLRGNQPQHF. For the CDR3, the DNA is TGTGCCAGAAGCCCAGGGGGGCTCAGGGGCAATCAGCCCCAGCATTTT.

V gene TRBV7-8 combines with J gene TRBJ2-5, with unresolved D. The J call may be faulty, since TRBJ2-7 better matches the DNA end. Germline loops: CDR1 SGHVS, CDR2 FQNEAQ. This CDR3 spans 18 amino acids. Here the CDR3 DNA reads TGTGCCAGCAGCTTAGCCGCGGTGTTTGGCCAAAGCTCCTACGAGCAGTACTTC. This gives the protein CASSLAAVFGQSSYEQYF.

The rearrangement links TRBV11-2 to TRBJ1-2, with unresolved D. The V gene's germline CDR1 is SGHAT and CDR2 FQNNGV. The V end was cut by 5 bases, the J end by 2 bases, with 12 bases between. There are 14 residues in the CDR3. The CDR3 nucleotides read TGTGCCAGCAGCCGAGTGGCAGGAAACTATGGCTACACCTTC. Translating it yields CASSRVAGNYGYTF.

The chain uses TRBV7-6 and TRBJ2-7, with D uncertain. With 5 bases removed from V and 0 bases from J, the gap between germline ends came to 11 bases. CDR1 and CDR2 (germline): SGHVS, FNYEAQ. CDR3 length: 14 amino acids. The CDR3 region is CASSPKISSYEQYF. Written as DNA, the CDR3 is TGTGCCAGCAGCCCGAAAATCAGCTCCTACGAGCAGTACTTC.

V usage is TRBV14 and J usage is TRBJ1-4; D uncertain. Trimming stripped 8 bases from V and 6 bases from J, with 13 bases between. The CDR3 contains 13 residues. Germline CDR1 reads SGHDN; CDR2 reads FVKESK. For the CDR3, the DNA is TGTGCCAGCGCAGTGGCCCCTGATGAAAAACTGTTTTTT. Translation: CASAVAPDEKLFF. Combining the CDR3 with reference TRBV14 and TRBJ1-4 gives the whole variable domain EAGVTQFPSHSVIEKGQTVTLRCDPISGHDNLYWYRRVMGKEIKFLLHFVKESKQDESGMPNNRFLAERTGGTYSTLKVQPAELEDSGVYFCASAVAPDEKLFFGSGTQLSVL.